The 6 T cell receptor beta chains below were found in one sample sequenced in a study of cytotoxic CD8 clonotypes in ibrutinib-treated CLL. The protocol was immunoSEQ multiplex PCR, while the TCRdb copy is restricted to in-frame clones and leaves out a portion. The table includes 65,000 to 95,000 clones, 70% to 90% detected once. The sequenced sample was PBMCs, obtained before ibrutinib treatment. The receptor source for this set is a human donor with chronic lymphocytic leukemia.

The count of this clone is one. V usage is TRBV14 and J usage is TRBJ1-3, with TRBD1 identical over 9 bases. This CDR3 region has 16 residues. Trimming at V came to 2 bases and at J to 2 bases, leaving 4 bases not matched to a gene. The germline gives CDR1 SGHDN, CDR2 FVKESK. CDR3 bases: TGTGCCAGCAGCCAACTCCGGGACAGGGCTGGAAACACCATATATTTT. Amino acid sequence: CASSQLRDRAGNTIYF. Combining the CDR3 with reference TRBV14 and TRBJ1-3 gives the whole variable domain EAGVTQFPSHSVIEKGQTVTLRCDPISGHDNLYWYRRVMGKEIKFLLHFVKESKQDESGMPNNRFLAERTGGTYSTLKVQPAELEDSGVYFCASSQLRDRAGNTIYFGEGSWLTVV.

V gene TRBV27 combines with J gene TRBJ2-5; D unclear. Germline V gene data show CDR1 as MNHEY and CDR2 as SMNVEV (reference sequence). The CDR3 extends over 12 amino acids. Trimming took 10 bases from V and 2 from J, leaving 11 bases between them. This CDR3 reads CATKTQQETQYF. CDR3 nucleotides: TGTGCCACCAAAACGCAACAAGAGACCCAGTACTTC.

The count of this clone is one. The chain is built from TRBV11-2 and TRBJ2-7, with 7 bases that match TRBD2. Germline loops: CDR1 SGHAT, CDR2 FQNNGV. The CDR3 contains 16 residues. V gave up 0 bases and J gave up 4 bases; unmatched junction bases: 9. CDR3 amino acids: CASSLEPGLLSYEQYF. CDR3 nucleotides: TGTGCCAGCAGCTTAGAACCGGGACTATTGTCTTACGAGCAGTACTTC.

The genes are TRBV4-3 and TRBJ1-2; no firm D call. Per germline, CDR1 LGHNA and CDR2 YSLEER. The CDR3 extends over 16 amino acids. The V end was cut by 0 bases, the J end by 6 bases, with 17 bases between. DNA for the CDR3: TGCGCCAGCAGCCAAGATCCCGATTACGACTTTAATGGCTACACCTTC. Its protein product is CASSQDPDYDFNGYTF.

This clone has just a few counts. The chain carries TRBV6-5 and TRBJ1-4; D remains ambiguous. V was cut by 0 bases and J by 8 bases, with 13 bases left in between. This CDR3 region has 15 residues. Germline V lookup: CDR1 MNHEY, CDR2 SVGAGI. CDR3 in DNA: TGTGCCAGCAGTTACTCTTCCCAAACGTGGGAAAAACTGTTTTTT. Residues: CASSYSSQTWEKLFF.

The chain carries TRBV7-2 and TRBJ2-2; no reliable D call. Trimming removed 3 bases from V and 0 bases from J, with 14 bases in between. The germline gives CDR1 SGHTA, CDR2 FQGNSA. CDR3 length: 17 amino acids. CDR3 sequence reads: CASSFIGSAANTGELFF. CDR3 nucleotide sequence: TGTGCCAGCAGCTTTATCGGATCAGCCGCGAACACCGGGGAGCTGTTTTTT. Using reference TRBV7-2 and TRBJ2-2 for the parts outside the CDR3, the full variable domain is GAGVSQSPSNKVTEKGKDVELRCDPISGHTALYWYRQSLGQGLEFLIYFQGNSAPDKSGLPSDRFSAERTGGSVSTLTIQRTQQEDSAVYLCASSFIGSAANTGELFFGEGSRLTVL.